The rows below give T cell receptor beta chains drawn from one sample of a study of tumor and adjacent non-tumor tissue in lung cancer. MiXCR, applied by TCRdb to the multiplex PCR reads, yields one record per CDR3 protein. The sample holds 120,000 or so distinct CDR3 sequences, approximately 66% seen once. The sequencing sample was made of lung tumor tissue. These receptor sequences come from a man younger than 40 with non-small cell lung cancer. CDR3s leave out the opening cysteine and the closing phenylalanine or tryptophan.

v_gene	j_gene	CDR3aa
TRBV11-2	TRBJ1-2	ASCLCDYGYT
TRBV11-3	TRBJ2-1	TSSSETVLEKF
TRBV5-1	TRBJ1-2	ASNPDIYGYT
TRBV20-1	TRBJ2-1	SARDYSTYNEQF
TRBV6-2/TRBV6-3	TRBJ1-1	ASSYPGGDGAS
TRBV6-5	TRBJ2-5	ASSSQGWGLETQY
TRBV29-1	TRBJ1-2	SVGQTIRGYGYT
TRBV2	TRBJ1-6	ASSERAVLHNSPLH
TRBV4-1	TRBJ1-2	ASSSSPGQRNGYT
TRBV13	TRBJ2-7	AGSQREVGYEQY
TRBV5-6	TRBJ2-7	ASSLNYEQY
TRBV12-3/TRBV12-4	TRBJ1-1	ASSHLLDEAF
TRBV11-2	TRBJ1-6	ASSLRQDPPLQ
TRBV12-3/TRBV12-4	TRBJ1-2	ASRPDTVRT
TRBV12-3/TRBV12-4	TRBJ1-4	ASCKGSRNEKLF
TRBV5-1	TRBJ2-1	ASSLGAAHNEQF
TRBV20-1	TRBJ2-3	SVKRGSSNTQY
TRBV12-3/TRBV12-4	TRBJ2-1	ASSLSGLLNELF